These 11 T cell receptor beta chains originate from one sample sequenced in a study of T cell responses to AZD1222 COVID-19 vaccine. Clones were sequenced by immunoSEQ multiplex PCR, and TCRdb holds only the in-frame ones, with some missing. The sample contains around 120,000 clones, more than 85% of which appear only once. The source was peripheral blood, collected 28 days after the second AZD1222 dose. The receptors stem from an adult who received the AZD1222 COVID-19 vaccine.

The rearrangement links TRBV27 to TRBJ1-6; no firm D call. The germline CDR1 and CDR2 sequences are MNHEY and SMNVEV (reference sequence). The CDR3 loop spans 17 amino acids. V lost 6 bases to trimming and J lost 4 bases, with 19 bases between them. The CDR3, as DNA: TGTGCCAGCAGCTTGGAGCTGCGGTCTGGATATAATTCACCCCTCCACTTT. It encodes CASSLELRSGYNSPLHF.

The CDR3 nucleotides read TGCGCCAGCAGCCCTGAGGGACTAGCGGACCTGTTACCCTACGAGCAGTACTTC. Encoded protein: CASSPEGLADLLPYEQYF. J is TRBJ2-7 and V is TRBV5-1; TRBD2 matches at 11 bases. CDR1 is SGHRS and CDR2 is YFSETQ in the germline V gene. The CDR3 contains 18 residues. V lost 4 bases to trimming and J lost 2 bases; unmatched junction nucleotides: 14.

This sequence joins TRBV15 and TRBJ1-2; 12 bases align to TRBD1. Trimming at V came to 3 bases and at J to 4 bases, leaving 3 bases not matched to a gene. CDR1 is LNHNV, CDR2 YYDKDF, per germline (reference sequence). This CDR3 is built from 15 residues. In DNA, the CDR3 is TGTGCCACCAGCAGTGGGGGACAGGGGGCCTATGGCTACACCTTC. It yields the protein CATSSGGQGAYGYTF. Looking up the rest from reference TRBV15 and TRBJ1-2 gives the full variable domain: DAMVIQNPRYQVTQFGKPVTLSCSQTLNHNVMYWYQQKSSQAPKLLFHYYDKDFNNEADTPDNFQSRRPNTSFCFLDIRSPGLGDTAMYLCATSSGGQGAYGYTFGSGTRLTVV.

V gene TRBV7-9 combines with J gene TRBJ2-1, with 9 bases lining up with TRBD1. There are 17 residues in the CDR3. The V segment lost 1 base and the J segment 4 bases; nucleotides outside the gene matches: 8. In germline, CDR1 is SEHNR, CDR2 FQNEAQ (reference sequence). The CDR3 bases are TGTGCCAGCAGCTTAGGAGGGGGGACAGGGTTATACAATGAGCAGTTCTTC. This encodes CASSLGGGTGLYNEQFF.

This clone is a singleton in its sample. V gene TRBV7-2 combines with J gene TRBJ1-1; TRBD1 agrees at 7 bases. CDR1 SGHTA and CDR2 FQGNSA come from the germline V gene. V shed 5 bases, J shed 2 bases, and the junction held 11 bases outside the gene matches. There are 16 residues in the CDR3. CDR3 protein: CASSTRPGTDNTEAFF. DNA for the CDR3: TGTGCCAGCAGCACCCGCCCCGGGACAGATAACACTGAAGCTTTCTTT.

The chain employs TRBV27 and TRBJ1-2; D uncertain. Between the trimmed V and J ends, which lost 6 bases and 0 bases, there was a span of 11 bases. The CDR3 is 14 amino acids. CDR1 and CDR2 (germline): MNHEY, SMNVEV (reference sequence). CDR3 protein: CASRSAEANYGYTF. The DNA for the CDR3 is TGTGCCAGCAGGTCTGCCGAAGCTAACTATGGCTACACCTTC.

The chain uses TRBV11-3 and TRBJ2-1, with 8 positions matching TRBD2. The germline V gene encodes CDR1 SGHNT and CDR2 YENEEA. Germline trimming cut 8 bases from V and 10 bases from J; bases unmatched to any gene: 13. The CDR3 is 14 residues long. CDR3 amino acids: CASAMSSGTYEQFF. The DNA of the CDR3 is TGTGCCAGCGCCATGAGTAGCGGGACTTACGAGCAGTTCTTC.

The V call is TRBV9, the J call TRBJ2-1; no firm D call. Trimming pared 3 bases from V and 5 bases from J, leaving 6 bases between. The CDR3 is 12 residues long. The germline CDR1 and CDR2 sequences are SGDLS and YYNGEE. The DNA for the CDR3 is TGTGCCAGCAGCGCCCAACACAATGAGCAGTTCTTC. It is translated as CASSAQHNEQFF.

V usage is TRBV7-2 and J usage is TRBJ2-3; D is unresolved. Trimming took off 1 base at V and 2 bases at J, with 10 bases between the two ends. The CDR3 runs to 15 residues. The V gene's germline CDR1 is SGHTA and CDR2 FQGNSA. As DNA, the CDR3 is TGTGCCAGCAGCTTAGACGTCTACTTCACAGATACGCAGTATTTT. Amino acid sequence: CASSLDVYFTDTQYF.

The V and J genes are TRBV6-5 and TRBJ1-3; D gene uncertain. The CDR3 has 13 amino acids. Between the trimmed V and J ends, which lost 6 bases and 4 bases, there was a span of 10 bases. Looked up from germline, CDR1 is MNHEY and CDR2 is SVGAGI. The CDR3 DNA sequence: TGTGCCAGCAGATCGGGTGGAGGAAACACCATATATTTT. This encodes CASRSGGGNTIYF.

The rearrangement links TRBV15 to TRBJ2-7, with 7 bases matching TRBD1. CDR1 LNHNV and CDR2 YYDKDF come from the germline V gene (reference sequence). The CDR3 is 13 amino acids. Unmatched junction bases numbered 4, after V lost 4 bases and J lost 4 bases. The CDR3, as DNA: TGTGCCACCAGCATAGAACAGGGGTACGAGCAGTACTTC. Translated, it gives CATSIEQGYEQYF.